These 30 T cell receptor beta chains originate from one sample sequenced in a study of vaccination and CD4 T cells after COVID-19. Cultured CD4+ T cell DNA was sequenced using the Oncomine TCR Beta short-read assay. Each CDR3 protein gets one entry after TCRdb re-called the PCR reads with MiXCR. This table has 18,000 or so distinct CDR3 sequences, about 38% appearing once. No antigen has been identified for these receptors. The treatment is: approximately 10-day PBMC culture with coronavirus spike peptide pools or control peptides (ViraFEST assay). Sample: CD4+ T cells from blood, cultured in vitro, taken before SARS-CoV-2 vaccination. The source of these receptors is a human donor who received a COVID-19 vaccine.

The V gene is TRBV7-9, the J gene TRBJ1-5, with a weak D call TRBD1 (5 bases). The CDR3 has 13 amino acids. V was clipped by 1 base and J by 4 bases, with 5 bases between them. Germline-derived CDR1 and CDR2 are SEHNR and FQNEAQ (reference sequence). CDR3 loop: CASSLDRNQPQHF. The CDR3 DNA follows: TGTGCCAGCAGCTTAGACAGGAATCAGCCCCAGCATTTT.

This clonotype was observed a handful of times. The gene calls are TRBV6-1 and TRBJ1-4; D remains unclear. The V end lost 4 bases, the J end lost 8 bases, and 17 bases lay between the germline ends. The V gene's germline CDR1 is MNHNS and CDR2 SASEGT. The CDR3 is 15 residues long. Here the CDR3 DNA reads TGTGCCAGCAGTGTTCTCAGAGGGATAGGGGAAAAACTGTTTTTT. Protein sequence: CASSVLRGIGEKLFF.

The chain recombines TRBV12-3 or TRBV12-4 with TRBJ2-3; D possibly corresponds to TRBD2 (6 bases). V lost 7 bases and J lost 3, with 14 bases in between. The CDR3 has 14 amino acids. The DNA for the CDR3 is TGTGCCAGCAAAGTCGAGGGAGGTACAGATACGCAGTATTTT. It is translated as CASKVEGGTDTQYF.

This clonotype occurred a few times. The chain links TRBV20-1 to TRBJ2-3; 11 nucleotides match TRBD2. V was clipped by 5 bases and J by 0 bases; unmatched bases: 7. The CDR3 runs 16 residues. Germline V lookup: CDR1 DFQATT, CDR2 SNEGSKA (reference sequence). In DNA, the CDR3 is TGCAGTGCTTTCCATAGCGGGGGGGTTAGCACAGATACGCAGTATTTT. It translates to CSAFHSGGVSTDTQYF.

The chain has TRBV7-2 and TRBJ2-3, with D perhaps matching TRBD1 (5 bases). The germline V gene has CDR1 SGHTA and CDR2 FQGNSA. Trimming pared 0 bases from V and 1 base from J, leaving 5 bases between. The length of the CDR3 is 14 residues. The CDR3 loop is CASSLAQGTDTQYF. In DNA form, the CDR3 reads TGTGCCAGCAGCTTAGCACAGGGCACAGATACGCAGTATTTT. The whole variable domain, remainder taken from reference TRBV7-2 and TRBJ2-3, is GAGVSQSPSNKVTEKGKDVELRCDPISGHTALYWYRQSLGQGLEFLIYFQGNSAPDKSGLPSDRFSAERTGGSVSTLTIQRTQQEDSAVYLCASSLAQGTDTQYFGPGTRLTVL.

A few counts support this clonotype. The rearrangement joins TRBV25-1 to TRBJ1-2; 9 bases are a match to TRBD1. Germline V gene data show CDR1 as MGHDK and CDR2 as SYGVNS. J lost 8 bases, V lost 8 bases, and 6 bases had no gene match. This CDR3 comprises 12 residues. This CDR3 reads CASAITGGGYTF. The CDR3 DNA is TGTGCCAGCGCCATCACAGGGGGCGGCTACACCTTC.

The chain couples TRBV7-6 to TRBJ1-1; D gene uncertain. The V and J ends lost 7 bases and 0 bases respectively, with 9 bases between them. There are 13 residues in the CDR3. The germline gives CDR1 SGHVS, CDR2 FNYEAQ. CDR3 in amino acids: CASTRTVNTEAFF. DNA of the CDR3: TGTGCCAGCACCCGAACGGTGAACACTGAAGCTTTCTTT.

This clonotype appeared a few times. This chain connects TRBV6-1 to TRBJ2-7, with no clear D. Germline assignment: CDR1 MNHNS and CDR2 SASEGT. V shed 4 bases and J shed 0 bases, with 10 bases lying between them. The CDR3 has 14 residues. CDR3 sequence: CASSVALGSYEQYF. The CDR3 DNA is TGTGCCAGCAGTGTGGCCCTGGGCTCCTACGAGCAGTACTTC.

The chain couples TRBV15 to TRBJ2-1; TRBD2 matches 8 bases. The germline gives CDR1 LNHNV, CDR2 YYDKDF (reference sequence). This CDR3 is built from 15 residues. V gave up 0 bases and J gave up 6 bases; unmatched junction bases: 4. CDR3 region: CATSREGGGTNEQFF. The CDR3 coding sequence is TGTGCCACCAGCAGAGAAGGCGGGGGGACCAATGAGCAGTTCTTC. The full variable domain, in which reference TRBV15 and TRBJ2-1 provide the parts outside the CDR3, is DAMVIQNPRYQVTQFGKPVTLSCSQTLNHNVMYWYQQKSSQAPKLLFHYYDKDFNNEADTPDNFQSRRPNTSFCFLDIRSPGLGDTAMYLCATSREGGGTNEQFFGPGTRLTVL.

In this sample, this clonotype turned up a few times. This chain uses TRBV20-1 with TRBJ2-5, with TRBD2 matching 12 bases. The junction had 10 bases not matched to a gene; V was cut back by 1 base and J by 4 bases. From germline, CDR1 is DFQATT and CDR2 SNEGSKA (reference sequence). CDR3 size: 17 residues. The CDR3: CSARGTSGNPLSETQYF. DNA for the CDR3: TGCAGTGCTAGAGGGACTAGCGGGAACCCTTTATCAGAGACCCAGTACTTC.

This sequence joins TRBV20-1 and TRBJ2-7, with D perhaps given as TRBD1 or TRBD2 (5 bases each). The V gene's germline CDR1 is DFQATT and CDR2 SNEGSKA (reference sequence). The V and J ends lost 1 base and 3 bases respectively, with 7 bases between them. This CDR3 comprises 12 residues. CDR3 nucleotide sequence: TGCAGTGCTAGAGGTGGGGGCTACGAGCAGTACTTC. The encoded protein is CSARGGGYEQYF.

This chain uses TRBV7-2 with TRBJ2-3, with 12 positions matching TRBD2. The CDR3 spans 17 residues. Germline V lookup: CDR1 SGHTA, CDR2 FQGNSA. J lost 2 bases, V lost 5 bases, and 8 bases had no gene match. The CDR3 DNA follows: TGTGCCAGCAGCCGGACAACTAGCGGGGGGAACACAGATACGCAGTATTTT. Translation gives CASSRTTSGGNTDTQYF.

This clonotype occurred a few times. This chain joins TRBV2 and TRBJ1-1; D remains ambiguous. The germline V and J ends were trimmed by 6 bases and 0 bases, with 11 bases remaining between them. Germline CDR1 is SNHLY and CDR2 is FYNNEI. The CDR3 runs 14 residues. In DNA form, the CDR3 reads TGTGCCAGCAGCCAGAGATTTGTGAACACTGAAGCTTTCTTT. It is translated as CASSQRFVNTEAFF.

The CDR3 nucleotides read TGCAGCGTTGAAGATCGCCGCCGGGGGGACAGGGGCTATGGCTACACCTTC. It specifies CSVEDRRRGDRGYGYTF. This chain joins TRBV29-1 and TRBJ1-2; TRBD1 matches 10 bases. Germline-derived CDR1 and CDR2 are SQVTM and ANQGSEA. The V gene end was trimmed by 0 bases and the J gene end by 4 bases; junction bases not matched to a gene: 11. The CDR3 length is 17 residues.

The chain recombines TRBV12-3 or TRBV12-4 with TRBJ2-7; perhaps TRBD2 as D (6 bases). Trimming cost V 4 bases and J 0 bases, with 10 bases left between them. This CDR3 has 14 residues. This CDR3 reads CASSWRASSYEQYF. CDR3 in DNA: TGTGCCAGCAGTTGGAGGGCTAGCTCCTACGAGCAGTACTTC.

The genes are TRBV7-9 and TRBJ1-3; tentative D call: TRBD1 (5 bases). This CDR3 has 17 amino acids. V shed 1 base and J shed 2 bases, with 15 bases lying between them. Germline CDR1 SEHNR, CDR2 FQNEAQ (reference sequence). The DNA for the CDR3 is TGTGCCAGCAGCTTAGGGGGCGGGGTCCGGACTGGAAACACCATATATTTT. It encodes CASSLGGGVRTGNTIYF.

This clonotype appeared once. The genes are TRBV10-3 and TRBJ2-3, with TRBD2 matching over 7 bases. Germline V gene data show CDR1 as ENHRY and CDR2 as SYGVKD. CDR3 size: 15 residues. V gave up 4 bases and J gave up 4 bases; unmatched junction bases: 8. The CDR3 loop is CAISGGDYSADTQYF. CDR3 DNA: TGTGCCATCAGTGGGGGGGACTACTCGGCAGATACGCAGTATTTT.

This chain connects TRBV6-5 to TRBJ2-4; D is ambiguous. The CDR3 extends over 15 amino acids. The germline V and J ends were trimmed by 3 bases and 5 bases, with 14 bases remaining between them. Germline CDR1 is MNHEY and CDR2 is SVGAGI. The CDR3 loop reads CASSYLSKGQNIQYF. CDR3 coding DNA: TGTGCCAGCAGTTATTTATCTAAGGGCCAAAACATTCAGTACTTC.

This clonotype was detected only a few times. The V call is TRBV10-3, the J call TRBJ2-7; 14 bases align to TRBD2. Looked up from germline, CDR1 is ENHRY and CDR2 is SYGVKD. V lost 2 bases and J lost 4; bases outside the gene matches: 7. This CDR3 spans 17 amino acids. In DNA, the CDR3 is TGTGCCATCAGTGAGCCCCGGACTAGCGGGGGGTTGTACGAGCAGTACTTC. It encodes CAISEPRTSGGLYEQYF.

Written as DNA, the CDR3 is TGTGCCAGCAGTCAAGCAAAGGAGACCCAGTACTTC. Its protein product is CASSQAKETQYF. The chain joins TRBV12-3 or TRBV12-4 to TRBJ2-5; D is unclear. This CDR3 contains 12 residues. The V and J ends lost 5 bases and 5 bases respectively, with 9 bases between them.

By proportion, this clonotype is large (0.1 to 1%). The chain is built from TRBV5-1 and TRBJ1-6; no firm D call. V gave up 0 bases and J gave up 9 bases, with 13 bases separating them. Germline V lookup: CDR1 SGHRS, CDR2 YFSETQ. The CDR3 has 15 amino acids. The CDR3 nucleotides read TGCGCCAGCAGCTTGGCCACTGTTAAGGGTTCACCCCTCCACTTT. Translation gives CASSLATVKGSPLHF.

This sequence joins TRBV2 and TRBJ1-2; 9 bases are a match to TRBD1. CDR1 SNHLY and CDR2 FYNNEI come from the germline V gene. CDR3 length equals 15 residues. Losses at the gene ends were 4 bases for V and 4 bases for J; bases not matched to a gene: 7. The CDR3 bases are TGTGCCAGCAGTGCGGGACAGGGCTTTTCCTATGGCTACACCTTC. Translating gives CASSAGQGFSYGYTF.

This chain uses TRBV15 with TRBJ2-7, with 9 bases fitting TRBD1. The V segment lost 1 base and the J segment 5 bases; nucleotides outside the gene matches: 12. The CDR3 has 17 amino acids. Looked up from germline, CDR1 is LNHNV and CDR2 is YYDKDF (reference sequence). The CDR3 reads CATSRVQGGTGTHEQYF. For the CDR3, the DNA is TGTGCCACCAGCAGAGTCCAAGGGGGGACAGGGACCCACGAGCAGTACTTC.

The rearrangement joins TRBV19 to TRBJ1-5; tentative D call: TRBD1 (5 bases). V dropped 4 bases and J dropped 7 bases, with 8 bases sitting between them. CDR3 length equals 12 residues. CDR1 is LNHDA, CDR2 SQIVND, per germline (reference sequence). Written as DNA, the CDR3 is TGTGCCAGTAGTACAGGGTTGCAGCCCCAGCATTTT. Translating it yields CASSTGLQPQHF. The whole variable domain, remainder taken from reference TRBV19 and TRBJ1-5, is DGGITQSPKYLFRKEGQNVTLSCEQNLNHDAMYWYRQDPGQGLRLIYYSQIVNDFQKGDIAEGYSVSREKKESFPLTVTSAQKNPTAFYLCASSTGLQPQHFGDGTRLSIL.

V usage is TRBV6-2 or TRBV6-3 and J usage is TRBJ2-7; no reliable D call. Germline CDR1 is MNHEY and CDR2 is SVGEGT. V lost 2 bases, J lost 0 bases, and 11 bases lay in between. The CDR3 has 15 residues. The DNA of the CDR3 is TGTGCCAGCAGTTACGGAAAAGGGAACTCCTACGAGCAGTACTTC. Protein: CASSYGKGNSYEQYF.

The rearrangement joins TRBV6-5 to TRBJ1-5, with D uncertain. CDR3 size: 12 residues. The germline V gene encodes CDR1 MNHEY and CDR2 SVGAGI. V was pared by 4 bases and J by 5 bases, with 6 bases between. CDR3 sequence (DNA): TGTGCCAGCAGTTTGGAGGATCAGCCCCAGCATTTT. This gives the protein CASSLEDQPQHF.

This clonotype was seen a handful of times. The chain combines TRBV15 with TRBJ1-2; the D is unclear. This CDR3 has 16 amino acids. Germline V gives CDR1 LNHNV, CDR2 YYDKDF (reference sequence). Trimming left V 1 base short and J 0 bases short, with 12 bases between. For the CDR3, the DNA is TGTGCCACCAGCAGAGTTTTGTCAGCCACTAACTATGGCTACACCTTC. The encoded protein is CATSRVLSATNYGYTF. The complete variable domain, with remaining parts taken from reference TRBV15 and TRBJ1-2, reads DAMVIQNPRYQVTQFGKPVTLSCSQTLNHNVMYWYQQKSSQAPKLLFHYYDKDFNNEADTPDNFQSRRPNTSFCFLDIRSPGLGDTAMYLCATSRVLSATNYGYTFGSGTRLTVV.

Judged by abundance, this clonotype is large. This chain joins TRBV6-1 and TRBJ1-3, with D perhaps TRBD1 (6 bases). The CDR3 contains 14 residues. V lost 6 bases to trimming and J lost 0 bases, with 9 bases between them. CDR1 and CDR2 (germline): MNHNS, SASEGT. The CDR3 protein is CASRGGLSGNTIYF. The CDR3 DNA reads TGTGCCAGCAGAGGGGGGCTCTCTGGAAACACCATATATTTT.

This clonotype was counted a few times. The V call is TRBV10-3, the J call TRBJ1-2; D call uncertain. Germline V gene sequence: CDR1 ENHRY, CDR2 SYGVKD. Trimming took off 6 bases at V and 2 bases at J, with 10 bases between the two ends. The CDR3 totals 13 residues. The CDR3 region has the DNA TGTGCCATCAGCCGGACTGGGAACTATGGCTACACCTTC. Amino acid sequence: CAISRTGNYGYTF.

The rearrangement joins TRBV28 to TRBJ2-7; 13 bases agree with TRBD2. The J segment lost 4 bases and the V segment lost 6 bases, leaving 6 bases of the junction unmatched. The CDR3 covers 15 residues. Germline-derived CDR1 and CDR2 are MDHEN and SYDVKM. In DNA form, the CDR3 reads TGTGCCAGCAGCCAAGGGACTAGCGGGGAGTACGAGCAGTACGTC. Amino acids: CASSQGTSGEYEQYV.